This T cell receptor (beta chain) was observed in a study of Ad26.COV2.S vaccination and SARS-CoV-2 variants. Study-wide results and caveats: Quantification of TCR breadth and depth may have yielded underestimates of total T cell responses.

Treatment of the sample: some 20 received Ad26.COV2.S at low or high dose, single or two shots; several received placebo; per-sample allocation not given. Specimens were obtained on day 63 following the first vaccine or placebo injection. The V gene's germline CDR1 is LGHDT and CDR2 YNNKEL (reference sequence). The CDR3 is made up of 14 amino acids. Deletions cut 7 bases from V and 2 bases from J, with 12 bases between. Sequenced by immunoSEQ multiplex PCR; TCRdb stores in-frame clones only, minus some. This table holds some 480,000 clones, 87% found once. This clone occurred once. Its target is not known.

The gene calls are TRBV3-1 (or the pseudogene TRBV3-2) and TRBJ2-1, with D perhaps matching TRBD1 (5 bases). Sample: peripheral blood, taken in a trial of Ad26.COV2.S vaccine versus placebo. This TCR was recovered from a person aged 18-65 years who received the Ad26.COV2.S COVID-19 vaccine or a placebo. CDR3 protein: CASTQGGPYNEQFF. The CDR3 region has the DNA TGTGCCAGCACCCAGGGTGGTCCCTACAATGAGCAGTTCTTC.